The clone carrying this T cell receptor beta chain was found many times. The data are from a study of regulatory T cells in long-lasting Graves disease. CDR1 SNHLY and CDR2 FYNNEI come from the germline V gene. The V segment lost 1 base and the J segment 2 bases; nucleotides outside the gene matches: 4. This CDR3 contains 16 residues. Library construction for TCR beta used iRepertoire HTBI primers and Arm-PCR of CDR3 regions. TCRdb re-analysed the multiplex PCR reads in MiXCR, keeping a single row per CDR3 protein. Of 600,000 to 650,000 distinct CDR3 sequences listed, approximately 15% were seen once; the top ten hold around 18%. Regarding time point: newly diagnosed GD, antithyroid drugs for less than 3 months. PBMCs were the source of the RNA used for TCR sequencing. The same data also went into a second study, on T cells in Graves' hyperthyroidism and ophthalmopathy.

The sequence derives from a woman in her twenties or thirties with Graves disease. The source was peripheral blood mononuclear cells (PBMCs), collected at new diagnosis, from a patient treated with antithyroid drugs. The chain couples TRBV2 to TRBJ2-5, with 10 bases matching TRBD1. The CDR3 coding sequence is TGTGCCAGCAGTGAAGGGACAGGGGGTTGGCAAGAGACCCAGTACTTC. Amino acids: CASSEGTGGWQETQYF.